This T cell receptor (beta chain) is drawn from a study of T cells after yellow fever vaccination. Study-level findings and limits: Re-detected after boosting: most primary clones, more than 95% of CD4 and 88% of CD8. Among all clonotypes, a small share was observed in both CD4 and CD8 compartments. Any FACS-sorted repertoire could hold abundant clonotypes that contaminate it from the bulk population.

To note about this clonotype: The antigen is undetermined.

TCRdb reanalysed the 5' RACE reads using MiXCR and keeps one entry per CDR3 protein. The sample has 250,000 to 300,000 distinct CDR3 sequences, around 10% seen once. Germline V gene lookup returns CDR1 LNHDA and CDR2 SQIVND (reference sequence). The CDR3 is 19 residues long. V shed 3 bases, J shed 1 base, and the junction held 12 bases outside the gene matches. The material sequenced was CD4+ T cells sorted from PBMCs, taken 5 days after the yellow fever booster vaccination. The rearrangement uses TRBV19 and TRBJ2-1, with 10 positions matching TRBD2. This TCR was sampled from a man younger than 30 who received the YFV17D yellow fever vaccine. CDR3 sequence reads: CASSILFGLAGGSYNEQFF. CDR3 DNA: TGTGCCAGTAGTATCCTCTTTGGGTTAGCGGGAGGATCCTACAATGAGCAGTTCTTC.